These 10 T cell receptor beta chains share one sample of origin, sequenced in a study of T cell repertoires in aging, cancer and after chemotherapy. A mixed TRB-A/B primer pool amplified rearranged TRB by multiplex touch-down PCR. TCRdb called the multiplex PCR reads again in MiXCR, with one record for every CDR3 protein. The sample has 2,200 or so distinct CDR3 sequences; around 36% are singletons. The template was genomic DNA from peripheral blood, not RNA. Input material: blood. All receptors derive from a human donor with a solid tumor.

The chain is built from TRBV2 and TRBJ2-7; D remains unclear. The CDR3 loop spans 10 amino acids. Germline V gives CDR1 SNHLY, CDR2 FYNNEI. V lost 8 bases to trimming and J lost 6 bases, with 8 bases between them. CDR3 protein: CASGAPEQYF. The DNA for the CDR3 is TGTGCCAGCGGCGCTCCCGAGCAGTACTTC. Variable domain in full (rest from reference TRBV2 and TRBJ2-7): EPEVTQTPSHQVTQMGQEVILRCVPISNHLYFYWYRQILGQKVEFLVSFYNNEISEKSEIFDDQFSVERPDGSNFTLKIRSTKLEDSAMYFCASGAPEQYFGPGTRLTVT.

The chain recombines TRBV5-4 with TRBJ2-7, with D possibly matching TRBD1 (6 bases). The CDR3 is 13 amino acids. V was cut by 2 bases and J by 1 base, with 7 bases left in between. CDR1 and CDR2 (germline): SGHNT, YYREEE (reference sequence). For the CDR3, the DNA is TGTGCCAGCAGCTTACAGGGTTCCTACGAGCAGTACTTC. It yields the protein CASSLQGSYEQYF.

For this clonotype: A junction boundary mismatches the germline segment, possibly from a read error. This chain connects TRBV6-5 to TRBJ1-5; D is ambiguous. Germline V gene lookup returns CDR1 MNHEY and CDR2 SVGAGI. CDR3 size: 15 residues. The CDR3 protein is CASSPIGIGNQHQHF. The CDR3, as DNA: TGTGCCAGCAGCCCCATAGGGATCGGCAATCAGCACCAGCATTTT.

In its sample, this clonotype was seen a few times. The chain links TRBV19 to TRBJ2-3; D may correspond to TRBD1 or TRBD2 (5 bases each). There are 16 residues in the CDR3. Germline CDR1 is LNHDA and CDR2 is SQIVND (reference sequence). V lost 3 bases and J lost 2, with 15 bases in between. Written as DNA, the CDR3 is TGTGCCAGTAGTATGGGGACCCTGGCTTACACAGATACGCAGTATTTT. It specifies CASSMGTLAYTDTQYF.

This clonotype was counted a few times. The V call is TRBV7-3, the J call TRBJ2-5; 10 bases agree with TRBD2. This CDR3 region has 14 residues. CDR1 SGHTA and CDR2 FQGTGA come from the germline V gene. Unmatched junction bases numbered 0, after V lost 0 bases and J lost 5 bases. The CDR3 is CASSLTTSGETQYF. The CDR3 coding sequence is TGTGCCAGCAGCTTAACGACTAGCGGGGAGACCCAGTACTTC.

CDR3 in DNA: TGTGCCAGCAGTTACATGGTTGAAGGTGAGACTGAAGCTTTCTTT. Its protein is CASSYMVEGETEAFF. The chain is built from TRBV6-5 and TRBJ1-1; D not certain. The germline V gene encodes CDR1 MNHEY and CDR2 SVGAGI. The CDR3 covers 15 residues. V lost 2 bases to trimming and J lost 5 bases, with 15 bases between them.

This clonotype was counted between two and nine times. The chain links TRBV28 to TRBJ2-3, with 8 bases identical to TRBD1. This CDR3 is built from 15 residues. CDR1 is MDHEN, CDR2 SYDVKM, per germline. With V trimmed by 4 bases and J by 7 bases, 10 bases remained unmatched. CDR3 protein: CASSSIQGGVNTQYF. The CDR3 coding sequence is TGTGCCAGCAGTTCCATACAGGGGGGTGTAAATACGCAGTATTTT. The whole variable domain, filled in from reference TRBV28 and TRBJ2-3, reads DVKVTQSSRYLVKRTGEKVFLECVQDMDHENMFWYRQDPGLGLRLIYFSYDVKMKEKGDIPEGYSVSREKKERFSLILESASTNQTSMYLCASSSIQGGVNTQYFGPGTRLTVL.

This clonotype qualifies as medium-sized. This chain connects TRBV29-1 to TRBJ1-2, with D possibly TRBD1 on 5 matching bases. Germline V gene lookup returns CDR1 SQVTM and CDR2 ANQGSEA. Trimming shortened V by 7 bases and J by 8 bases, and 20 bases separated the two germline ends. CDR3 size: 13 residues. The CDR3 loop is CSATGTVFKGYTF. The CDR3 nucleotides read TGCAGCGCTACGGGGACGGTCTTTAAGGGCTACACCTTC. Full variable domain (remainder filled in from reference TRBV29-1 and TRBJ1-2): SAVISQKPSRDICQRGTSLTIQCQVDSQVTMMFWYRQQPGQSLTLIATANQGSEATYESGFVIDKFPISRPNLTFSTLTVSNMSPEDSSIYLCSATGTVFKGYTFGSGTRLTVV.

By its share, this clonotype is medium-sized. The V call is TRBV15, the J call TRBJ2-3; D might be TRBD1 or TRBD2, each matching 7 bases. V lost 6 bases, J lost 3 bases, and 13 bases lay in between. The CDR3 is made up of 14 amino acids. Germline CDR1 reads LNHNV; CDR2 reads YYDKDF (reference sequence). DNA of the CDR3: TGTGCCACCAGGCAGGGGGGGGTGACAGATACGCAGTATTTT. Its protein product is CATRQGGVTDTQYF.

The chain links TRBV18 to TRBJ2-5; D is tentatively TRBD1 or TRBD2 (6 bases each). The CDR3 is 15 amino acids. In germline, CDR1 is KGHSH, CDR2 LQKENI. The V end lost 6 bases, the J end lost 0 bases, and 14 bases lay between the germline ends. The chain's CDR3 is CASSTPGAYQETQYF. DNA for the CDR3: TGTGCCAGCTCCACCCCGGGGGCGTACCAAGAGACCCAGTACTTC.